This T cell receptor beta chain was retrieved from a study of OX40 agonist ivuxolimab in advanced cancers. Here immunoSEQ multiplex PCR was the method, and the copy in TCRdb shows in-frame clones only, minus some. The sample consists of some 76,000 clones, 86% of them appearing once. The TCR comes from an adult with an advanced solid tumor such as melanoma, head and neck, liver or kidney cancer. Sequenced material: CD4+ or CD8+ T cells sorted from blood, taken in a trial of the OX40 agonist ivuxolimab.

The CDR3: CASSKVQENQPQHF. The CDR3 nucleotides read TGTGCCAGCAGCAAAGTACAGGAGAATCAGCCCCAGCATTTT. This chain uses TRBV21-1 with TRBJ1-5; no DNA check was done on the table's D call, TRBD1. TRBV21-1 is listed as a pseudogene. There are 14 residues in the CDR3.